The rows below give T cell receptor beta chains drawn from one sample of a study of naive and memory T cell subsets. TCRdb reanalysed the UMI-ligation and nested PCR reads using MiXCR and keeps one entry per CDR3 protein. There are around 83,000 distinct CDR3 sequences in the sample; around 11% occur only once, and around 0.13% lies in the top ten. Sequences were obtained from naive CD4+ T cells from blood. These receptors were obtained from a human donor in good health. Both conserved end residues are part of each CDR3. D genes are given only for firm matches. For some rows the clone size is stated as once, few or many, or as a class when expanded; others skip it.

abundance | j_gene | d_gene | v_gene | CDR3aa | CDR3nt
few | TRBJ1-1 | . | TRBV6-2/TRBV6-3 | CASSYSGQREAFF | TGTGCCAGCAGTTACTCAGGGCAGCGTGAAGCTTTCTTT
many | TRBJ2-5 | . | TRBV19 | CASSIAGNERTVGETQYF | TGTGCCAGTAGTATCGCAGGGAACGAACGTACGGTTGGAGAGACCCAGTACTTC
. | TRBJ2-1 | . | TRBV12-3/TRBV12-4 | CASSKQRNNEQFF | TGTGCCAGCAGCAAACAGAGAAACAATGAGCAGTTCTTC
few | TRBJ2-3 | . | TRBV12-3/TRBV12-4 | CASSLAPSGGGPYTDTQYF | TGTGCCAGCAGTTTAGCCCCAAGTGGAGGGGGGCCCTACACAGATACGCAGTATTTT
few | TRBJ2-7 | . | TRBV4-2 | CASSRSVYEQYF | TGTGCCAGCAGCCGGTCAGTCTACGAGCAGTACTTC
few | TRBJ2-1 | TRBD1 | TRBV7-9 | CASSLQGTAIYNEQFF | TGTGCCAGCAGCCTCCAGGGGACAGCAATTTACAATGAGCAGTTCTTC
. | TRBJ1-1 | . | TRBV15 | CATIVSENTEAFF | TGTGCCACCATCGTATCGGAGAACACTGAAGCTTTCTTT
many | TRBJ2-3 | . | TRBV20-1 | CSAHWGPSTDTQYF | TGCAGTGCTCATTGGGGGCCTAGCACAGATACGCAGTATTTT
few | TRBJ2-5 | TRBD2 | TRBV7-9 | CASSTLAGGRLETQYF | TGTGCCAGCAGCACACTAGCGGGGGGGCGGTTGGAGACCCAGTACTTC
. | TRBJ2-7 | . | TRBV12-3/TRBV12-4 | CASRRGAASYEQYF | TGTGCCAGCAGGAGGGGCGCAGCCTCCTACGAGCAGTACTTC
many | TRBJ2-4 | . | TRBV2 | CASSDILAKNIQYF | TGTGCCAGCAGTGACATCCTAGCCAAAAACATTCAGTACTTC
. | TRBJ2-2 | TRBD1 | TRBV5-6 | CASSITQGVPGELFF | TGTGCCAGCAGCATCACACAGGGGGTACCCGGGGAGCTGTTTTTT
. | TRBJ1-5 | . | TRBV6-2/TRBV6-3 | CASSYASRWAQHF | TGTGCCAGCAGTTACGCCTCCCGGTGGGCCCAGCATTTT
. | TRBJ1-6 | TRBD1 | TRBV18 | CASSPGTADSPLHF | TGTGCCAGCTCACCAGGGACAGCTGATTCACCCCTCCACTTT
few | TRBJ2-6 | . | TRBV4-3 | CASSQVWLGPADSSGANVLTF | TGCGCCAGCAGCCAAGTATGGCTGGGTCCAGCCGACAGCTCTGGGGCCAACGTCCTGACTTTC
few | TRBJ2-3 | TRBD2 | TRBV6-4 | CASSDSNLAGVDTQYF | TGTGCCAGCAGTGACTCGAATCTAGCGGGGGTAGATACGCAGTATTTT
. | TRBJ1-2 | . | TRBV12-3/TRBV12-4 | CASSLISHGYTF | TGTGCCAGCAGTTTGATCTCCCATGGCTACACCTTC
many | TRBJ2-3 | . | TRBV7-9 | CASSRGGGAGDTQYF | TGTGCCAGCAGCCGAGGGGGGGGGGCCGGAGATACGCAGTATTTT
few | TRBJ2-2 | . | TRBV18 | CASSALPGVLTGELFF | TGTGCCAGCTCAGCACTTCCAGGTGTATTGACCGGGGAGCTGTTTTTT
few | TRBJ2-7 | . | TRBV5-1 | CASSQVGSPYEQYF | TGCGCCAGCAGTCAGGTCGGGAGCCCCTACGAGCAGTACTTC
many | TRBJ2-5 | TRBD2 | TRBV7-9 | CASSLLGLDQETQYF | TGTGCCAGCAGCCTTCTGGGACTAGATCAAGAGACCCAGTACTTC
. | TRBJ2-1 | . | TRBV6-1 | CASSEHGGKYNEQFF | TGTGCCAGCAGTGAACACGGCGGCAAATACAATGAGCAGTTCTTC